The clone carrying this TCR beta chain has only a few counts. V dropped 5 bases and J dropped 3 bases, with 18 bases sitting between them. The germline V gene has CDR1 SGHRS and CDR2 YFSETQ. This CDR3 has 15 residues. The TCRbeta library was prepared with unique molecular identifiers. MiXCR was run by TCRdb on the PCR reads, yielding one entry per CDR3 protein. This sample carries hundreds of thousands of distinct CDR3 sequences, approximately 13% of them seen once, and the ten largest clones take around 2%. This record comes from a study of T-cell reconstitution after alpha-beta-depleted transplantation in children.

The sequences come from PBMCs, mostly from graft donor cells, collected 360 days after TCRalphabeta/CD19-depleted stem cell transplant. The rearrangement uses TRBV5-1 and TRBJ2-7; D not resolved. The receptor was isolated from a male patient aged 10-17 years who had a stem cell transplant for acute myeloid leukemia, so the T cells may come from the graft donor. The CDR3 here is CASSPTSLTYYEQYF. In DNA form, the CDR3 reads TGCGCCAGCAGTCCGACAAGTTTAACCTACTACGAGCAGTACTTC.